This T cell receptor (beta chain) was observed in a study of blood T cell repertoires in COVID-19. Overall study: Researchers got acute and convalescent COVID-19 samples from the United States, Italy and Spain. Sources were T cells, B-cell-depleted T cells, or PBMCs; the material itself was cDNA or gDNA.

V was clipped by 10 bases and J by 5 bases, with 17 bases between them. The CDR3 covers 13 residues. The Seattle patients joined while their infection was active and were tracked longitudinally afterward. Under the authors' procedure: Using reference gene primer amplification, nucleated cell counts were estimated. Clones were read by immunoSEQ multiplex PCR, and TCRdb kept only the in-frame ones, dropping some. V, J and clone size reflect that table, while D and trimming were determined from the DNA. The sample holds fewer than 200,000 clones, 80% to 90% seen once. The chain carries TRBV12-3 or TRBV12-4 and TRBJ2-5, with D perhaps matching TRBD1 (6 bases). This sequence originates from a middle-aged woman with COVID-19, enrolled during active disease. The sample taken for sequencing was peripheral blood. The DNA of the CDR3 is TGTGCCACTCTGCGCAGGGGTGACGAGACCCAGTACTTC. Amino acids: CATLRRGDETQYF.